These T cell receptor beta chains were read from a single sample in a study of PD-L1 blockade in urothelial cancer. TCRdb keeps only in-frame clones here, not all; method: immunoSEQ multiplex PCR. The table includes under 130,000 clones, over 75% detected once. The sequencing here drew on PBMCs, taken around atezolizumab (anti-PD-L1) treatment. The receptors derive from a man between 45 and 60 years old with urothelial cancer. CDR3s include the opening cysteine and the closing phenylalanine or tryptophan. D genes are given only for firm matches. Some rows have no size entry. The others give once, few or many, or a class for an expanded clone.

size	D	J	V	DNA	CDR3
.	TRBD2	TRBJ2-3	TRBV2	TGTGCCAGCAGTGATCGGTTGGGGGGACTAGCGGGACTTGTGGACACAGATACGCAGTATTTT	CASSDRLGGLAGLVDTDTQYF
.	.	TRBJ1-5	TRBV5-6	TGTGCCAGCAGCTTAGGTCAGGGCCTCAATCAGCCCCAGCATTTT	CASSLGQGLNQPQHF
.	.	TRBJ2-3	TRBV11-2	TGTGCCAGCAGCTTAGCCAGGGCAGGAGATACGCAGTATTTT	CASSLARAGDTQYF
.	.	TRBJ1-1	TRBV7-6	TGTGCCAGCAGCTTTCAGGGAGGTGGCACTGAAGCTTTCTTT	CASSFQGGGTEAFF
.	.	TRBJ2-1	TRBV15	TGTGCCACCAGCAGTTTGGGGGCAAATGAGCAGTTCTTC	CATSSLGANEQFF
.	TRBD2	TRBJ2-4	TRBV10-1	TGCGCCAGCAGTGAGGGACGACTAGCGGGAGGGCCTTCGGCCAAAAACATTCAGTACTTC	CASSEGRLAGGPSAKNIQYF
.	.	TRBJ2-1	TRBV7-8	TGTGCCAGCAGCCCCAAACTAGCTACTCGGGGCAATGAGCAGTTCTTC	CASSPKLATRGNEQFF
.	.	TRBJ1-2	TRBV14	TGTGCCAGCACCACCATAGACGGACTACGGGGCTACACCTTC	CASTTIDGLRGYTF
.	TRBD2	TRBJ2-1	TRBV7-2	TGTGCCAGCATCATAGTAGCGGGAGGAGGGCATGAGCAGTTCTTC	CASIIVAGGGHEQFF
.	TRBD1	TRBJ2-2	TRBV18	TGTGCCAGCTCAGAAGACAGGGTCAACACCGGGGAGCTGTTTTTT	CASSEDRVNTGELFF
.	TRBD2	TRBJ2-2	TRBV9	TGTGCCAGCAGCGTGTTGAGCGGGAACACGAACACCGGGGAGCTGTTTTTT	CASSVLSGNTNTGELFF
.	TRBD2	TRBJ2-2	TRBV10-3	TGTGCCATTAGCGGGAGTATTGTCACCGGGGAGCTGTTTTTT	CAISGSIVTGELFF
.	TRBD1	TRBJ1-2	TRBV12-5	TGTGCTAGTGGTTCGGGTGCCGGGACAGGTTTCAACTATGGCTACACCTTC	CASGSGAGTGFNYGYTF
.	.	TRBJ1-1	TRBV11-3	TGTGCCAGCAGCTTAGTAGGGGAAGATACTGAAGCTTTCTTT	CASSLVGEDTEAFF
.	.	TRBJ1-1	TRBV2	TGTGCCAGCAGTGATCAGTGGAACACTGAAGCTTTCTTT	CASSDQWNTEAFF
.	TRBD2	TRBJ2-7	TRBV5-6	TGTGCCAGCAGCCCCACTAGCGCGACCTACTACGAGCAGTACTTC	CASSPTSATYYEQYF
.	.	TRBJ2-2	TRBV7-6	TGTGCCAGCAGCTTACGGGCAGGGGACGGGGAGCTGTTTTTT	CASSLRAGDGELFF
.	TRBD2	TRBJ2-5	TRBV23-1	TGCGCCAGCAGTCAATCGATGGGGCAGGGAGGGACCACGGAGACCCAGTACTTC	CASSQSMGQGGTTETQYF
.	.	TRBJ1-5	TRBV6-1	TGTGCCAGCAGTGAAGCTCTTGGAGGGGGCAATCAGCCCCAGCATTTT	CASSEALGGGNQPQHF
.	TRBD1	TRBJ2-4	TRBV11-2	TGTGCCAGCAGCTCCTTGACAGGGACAAAAAACATTCAGTACTTC	CASSSLTGTKNIQYF
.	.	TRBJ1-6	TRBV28	TGTGCCAGCAGTTTAGGGCGTCAACAGAGCTCCTATAATTCACCCCTCCACTTT	CASSLGRQQSSYNSPLHF
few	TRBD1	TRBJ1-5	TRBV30	TGTGCCTGGAGTTACTCCGGGACAGGAGGGAAGTGGCCCCAGCATTTT	CAWSYSGTGGKWPQHF
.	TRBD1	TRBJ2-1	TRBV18	TGTGCCAGCTCACCACCGGCAGGGGGCTACAATGAGCAGTTCTTC	CASSPPAGGYNEQFF
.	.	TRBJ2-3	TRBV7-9	TGTGCCAGCAGCCCCCCGCGGGGAAGCACAGATACGCAGTATTTT	CASSPPRGSTDTQYF
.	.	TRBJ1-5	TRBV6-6	TGTGCCAGCAGTGTAAACCCTGGAGGACGTCAGCCCCAGCATTTT	CASSVNPGGRQPQHF
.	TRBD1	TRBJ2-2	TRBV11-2	TGTGCCAGCAGCTTGGATCAGGGGGCAATCGGGGAGCTGTTTTTT	CASSLDQGAIGELFF
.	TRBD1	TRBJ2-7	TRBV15	TGTGCCACCACTCACCCGGGACAGGGGTCCCACGAGCAGTACTTC	CATTHPGQGSHEQYF
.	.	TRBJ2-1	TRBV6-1	TGTGCCAGCAGTGGAGTTAGCGGTCTGCGTGGCGATGAGCAGTTCTTC	CASSGVSGLRGDEQFF
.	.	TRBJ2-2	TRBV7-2	TGTGCCAGCAGCCCGTACTACAGGACCGGGGAGCTGTTTTTT	CASSPYYRTGELFF
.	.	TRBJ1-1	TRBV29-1	TGCAGCGTGCTACAGGTGGGTAGGACTGAAGCTTTCTTT	CSVLQVGRTEAFF
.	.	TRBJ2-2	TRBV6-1	TGTGCCAGCAGGCCGGACAGCAACACCGGGGAGCTGTTTTTT	CASRPDSNTGELFF
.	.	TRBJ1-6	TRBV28	TGTGCCAGCAGTTTAAGGCCCCGCGGTTCACCCCTCCACTTT	CASSLRPRGSPLHF
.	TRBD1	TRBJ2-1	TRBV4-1	TGCGCCAGCAGCCGAGGATGGGACAGATACAATGAGCAGTTCTTC	CASSRGWDRYNEQFF
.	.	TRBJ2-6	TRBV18	TGTGCCAGCTCACCGAACTCGGGCGGACTCTCTGGGGCCAACGTCCTGACTTTC	CASSPNSGGLSGANVLTF
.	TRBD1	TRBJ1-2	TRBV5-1	TGCGCCAGCAGCTCCGACAGGGCGACTAACTATGGCTACACCTTC	CASSSDRATNYGYTF
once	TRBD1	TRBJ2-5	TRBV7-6	TGTGCCAGCAGCTTTCCCGGGACAGGGGGAAGAGAGACCCAGTACTTC	CASSFPGTGGRETQYF
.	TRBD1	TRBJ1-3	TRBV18	TGTGCCAGCTCACCTCGGGACAGGGGGCTTGGAAACACCATATATTTT	CASSPRDRGLGNTIYF
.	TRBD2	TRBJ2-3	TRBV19	TGTGCCAGTAGTATAACAGCGGGAGGGGGCACAGATACGCAGTATTTT	CASSITAGGGTDTQYF
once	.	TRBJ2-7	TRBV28	TGTGCCAGCAGGGCCTGGACATACTACGAGCAGTACTTC	CASRAWTYYEQYF
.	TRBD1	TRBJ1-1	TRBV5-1	TGCGCCAGCAGCTTGGGGGGACAGGGGCACTCCGTGCCGGCTTTCTTT	CASSLGGQGHSVPAFF
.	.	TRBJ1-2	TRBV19	TGTGCCAGTAGGAGTGGTGGTGAAGGGGCTAACTATGGCTACACCTTC	CASRSGGEGANYGYTF
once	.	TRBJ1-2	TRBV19	TGTGCCAGTAGTACCACAGTGAACTATGGCTACACCTTC	CASSTTVNYGYTF
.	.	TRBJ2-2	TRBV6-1	TGTGCCAGCACCGGGTTTCAAAACACCGGGGAGCTGTTTTTT	CASTGFQNTGELFF
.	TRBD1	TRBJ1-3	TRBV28	TGTGCCACGCGCAGGGGGCGAGTCGTATACACCATATATTTT	CATRRGRVVYTIYF
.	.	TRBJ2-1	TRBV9	TGTGCCAGCAGCGTCGGGTCGGGGGTCTATGAGCAGTTCTTC	CASSVGSGVYEQFF
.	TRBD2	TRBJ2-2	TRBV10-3	TGTGCCATCAGCTCGACTAGCGGGATTGGTTCCGGGGAGCTGTTTTTT	CAISSTSGIGSGELFF
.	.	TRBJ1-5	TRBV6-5	TGTGCCAGCAGCCCTAAGAGCAATCAGCCCCAGCATTTT	CASSPKSNQPQHF
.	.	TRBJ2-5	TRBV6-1	TGTGCCACCCTATCCTGGGAGACCCAGTACTTC	CATLSWETQYF
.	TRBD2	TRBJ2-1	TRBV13	TGTGCCAGCAGCTCGCCCGGACTAGCGAGAGCAAACAATGAGCAGTTCTTC	CASSSPGLARANNEQFF
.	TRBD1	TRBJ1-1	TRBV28	TGTGCCAGCAGCTTCGGGACAGGAGTAACTGAAGCTTTCTTT	CASSFGTGVTEAFF
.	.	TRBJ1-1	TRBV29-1	TGCAGCGTTGAGGATGCAGGGCCGGAGCTTGAAGCTTTCTTT	CSVEDAGPELEAFF